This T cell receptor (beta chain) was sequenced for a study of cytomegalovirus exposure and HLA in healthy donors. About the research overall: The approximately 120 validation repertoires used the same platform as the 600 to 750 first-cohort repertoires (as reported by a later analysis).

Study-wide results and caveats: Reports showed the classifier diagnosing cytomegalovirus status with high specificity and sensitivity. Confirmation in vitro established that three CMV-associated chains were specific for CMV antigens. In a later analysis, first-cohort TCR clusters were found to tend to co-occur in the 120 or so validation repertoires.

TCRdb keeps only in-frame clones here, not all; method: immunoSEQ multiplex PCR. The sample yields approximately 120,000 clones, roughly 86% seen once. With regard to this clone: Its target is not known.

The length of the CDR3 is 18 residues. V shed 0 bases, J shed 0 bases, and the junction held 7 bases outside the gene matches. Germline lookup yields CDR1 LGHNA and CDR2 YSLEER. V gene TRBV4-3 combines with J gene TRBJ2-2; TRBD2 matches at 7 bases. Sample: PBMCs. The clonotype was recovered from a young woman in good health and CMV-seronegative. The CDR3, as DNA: TGCGCCAGCAGCCAAGATCCTAGCGGAGTCCCGAACACCGGGGAGCTGTTTTTT. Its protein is CASSQDPSGVPNTGELFF.